The clone carrying this T cell receptor (beta chain) showed up many times. Its antigen is unknown. The germline gives CDR1 SGHDT, CDR2 YYEEEE. There are 18 residues in the CDR3. The junction had 10 bases not matched to a gene; V was cut back by 0 bases and J by 1 base. TCRdb itself ran the 5' RACE reads through MiXCR, one entry per CDR3 protein. This table holds some 600,000 distinct CDR3 sequences, 17% found once. The data are from a study of T-cell memory formation after mild COVID-19. Study-wide context: The study found TCR clusters largely donor specific.

Notes on the study in general: Pre-infection memory contained some responding clones, which suggested that cross-reactive memory had joined. Day 15 to 85 contractors were CD4/CD8 balanced; later expanders leaned CD4+.

The specimen sequenced was PBMCs or a T cell subset sorted from them (not recorded which). This receptor was taken from an adult woman who had mild COVID-19 (a few samples of this study predate the infection). Cell type and time point are not known. V is TRBV5-6 and J is TRBJ2-3; 8 positions match TRBD2. The CDR3 sequence is CASSLASGGRRGTDTQYF. CDR3 DNA: TGTGCCAGCAGCTTGGCGAGTGGCGGGAGGCGCGGCACAGATACGCAGTATTTT.